There are a few counts of the clone carrying this T cell receptor beta chain. This specimen belongs to a study of blood T cell repertoires in COVID-19. Study details: From T cells, B-cell-depleted T cells, or PBMCs came the material, which was cDNA or gDNA.

This table comes from immunoSEQ multiplex PCR, and its TCRdb copy is limited to in-frame clones, with some not included. The sample carries 150,000 to 200,000 clones, around 84% recorded once. Sequencing was done on a sample of PBMCs or T cells enriched from blood (not recorded which). This receptor was identified in a man aged 50-60 years who had recovered from COVID-19.

The CDR3 DNA reads as TGTGCCAGCAGTTTATTGGCAGATTCCTACACCTTC. Protein product: CASSLLADSYTF. This rearrangement joins TRBV28 to TRBJ1-2, with unresolved D. Between the trimmed V and J ends, which lost 1 base and 10 bases, there was a span of 10 bases. The V gene's germline CDR1 is MDHEN and CDR2 SYDVKM. This CDR3 is built from 12 residues.